The 6 T cell receptor beta chains given below trace back to one sample, sequenced in a study of graft-versus-host responses after intestinal transplantation. The protocol was immunoSEQ multiplex PCR, while the TCRdb copy is restricted to in-frame clones and leaves out a portion. Of under 95,000 clones in the sample, 80% to 90% were seen once. Their specific antigens are unknown. The specimen was unstimulated CD8+ T cells sorted from spleen or lymph node cells, collected before intestinal transplant. These receptors were obtained from a human donor who received an intestinal transplant.

The rearrangement links TRBV27 to TRBJ2-3; 9 bases are shared with TRBD2. Losses at the gene ends were 1 base for V and 6 bases for J; bases not matched to a gene: 8. The CDR3 length is 16 residues. The germline gives CDR1 MNHEY, CDR2 SMNVEV (reference sequence). The CDR3, as DNA: TGTGCCAGCAGTTTATGGGCGGGGGGGCCTTTGGATACGCAGTATTTT. This codes for CASSLWAGGPLDTQYF.

The genes are TRBV28 and TRBJ2-5; D ambiguous. Germline CDR1 is MDHEN and CDR2 is SYDVKM. The CDR3 contains 14 residues. Deletions cut 5 bases from V and 5 bases from J, with 15 bases between. The CDR3 nucleotides read TGTGCCAGCAGTCCCCTGAGTGTGGAGGAGACCCAGTACTTC. As protein: CASSPLSVEETQYF.

The chain is built from TRBV11-2 and TRBJ2-7, with 10 bases lining up with TRBD2. The V gene's germline CDR1 is SGHAT and CDR2 FQNNGV. V lost 0 bases to trimming and J lost 4 bases; unmatched junction nucleotides: 12. The CDR3 runs 18 residues. The chain's CDR3 is CASSLDLASGGSFYEQYF. The CDR3 nucleotides are TGTGCCAGCAGCTTAGATCTGGCTAGCGGGGGCTCCTTTTACGAGCAGTACTTC.

The table lists this clone with a count of one. This chain uses TRBV6-5 with TRBJ1-5; D uncertain. The CDR3 contains 13 residues. V was cut by 6 bases and J by 9 bases, with 15 bases left in between. Germline V CDR1 and CDR2: MNHEY, SVGAGI. CDR3 DNA: TGTGCCAGCAGACTTTACAGTGGATGGCCCCAGCATTTT. Encoded protein: CASRLYSGWPQHF.

The chain links TRBV5-1 to TRBJ2-5; 12 bases match TRBD2. Germline V gene lookup returns CDR1 SGHRS and CDR2 YFSETQ. The CDR3 totals 16 residues. Trimming took 0 bases from V and 3 from J; bases not matched to a gene: 3. The CDR3 loop reads CASSLGTSGAKETQYF. In DNA form, the CDR3 reads TGCGCCAGCAGCTTGGGGACTAGCGGGGCTAAAGAGACCCAGTACTTC.

The chain couples TRBV15 to TRBJ2-2; a weak D match, TRBD1 (5 bases). The germline gives CDR1 LNHNV, CDR2 YYDKDF (reference sequence). This CDR3 contains 16 residues. Trimming left V 0 bases short and J 4 bases short, with 12 bases between. The CDR3: CATSRDLTDLTGELFF. For the CDR3, the DNA is TGTGCCACCAGCAGAGATCTGACAGACCTCACCGGGGAGCTGTTTTTT. The full variable domain, in which reference TRBV15 and TRBJ2-2 provide the parts outside the CDR3, is DAMVIQNPRYQVTQFGKPVTLSCSQTLNHNVMYWYQQKSSQAPKLLFHYYDKDFNNEADTPDNFQSRRPNTSFCFLDIRSPGLGDTAMYLCATSRDLTDLTGELFFGEGSRLTVL.